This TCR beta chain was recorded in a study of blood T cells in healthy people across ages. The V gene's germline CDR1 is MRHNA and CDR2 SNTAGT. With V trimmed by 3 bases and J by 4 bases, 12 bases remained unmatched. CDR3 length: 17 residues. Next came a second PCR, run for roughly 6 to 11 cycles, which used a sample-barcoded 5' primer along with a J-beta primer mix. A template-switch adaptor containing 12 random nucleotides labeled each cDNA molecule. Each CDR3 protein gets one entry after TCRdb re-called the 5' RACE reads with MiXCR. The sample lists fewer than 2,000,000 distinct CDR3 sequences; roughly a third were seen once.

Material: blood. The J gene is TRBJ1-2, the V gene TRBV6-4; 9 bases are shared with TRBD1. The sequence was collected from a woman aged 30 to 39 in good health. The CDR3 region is CASSDGTRDRDTYGYTF. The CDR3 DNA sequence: TGTGCCAGCAGTGATGGAACCCGGGACAGGGACACCTATGGCTACACCTTC.